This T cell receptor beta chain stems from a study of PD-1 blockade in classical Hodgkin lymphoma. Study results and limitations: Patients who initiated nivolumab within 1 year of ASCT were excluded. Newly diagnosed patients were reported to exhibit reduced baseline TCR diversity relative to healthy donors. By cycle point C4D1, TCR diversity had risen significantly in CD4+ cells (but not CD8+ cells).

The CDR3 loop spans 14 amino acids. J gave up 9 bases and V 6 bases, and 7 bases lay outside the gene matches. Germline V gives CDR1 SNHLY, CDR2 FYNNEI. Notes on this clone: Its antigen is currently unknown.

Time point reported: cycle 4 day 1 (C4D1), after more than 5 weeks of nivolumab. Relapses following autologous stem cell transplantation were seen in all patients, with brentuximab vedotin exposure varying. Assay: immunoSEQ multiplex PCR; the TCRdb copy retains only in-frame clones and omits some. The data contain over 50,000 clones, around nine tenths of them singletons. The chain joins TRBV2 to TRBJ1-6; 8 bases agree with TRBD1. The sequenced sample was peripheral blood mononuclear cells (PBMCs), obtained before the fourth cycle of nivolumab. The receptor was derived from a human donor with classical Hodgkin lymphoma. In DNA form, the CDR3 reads TGTGCCAGCAGGAGGACAGGGCAGCTTTCACCCCTCCACTTT. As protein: CASRRTGQLSPLHF.